This T cell receptor (beta chain) is drawn from a study of cytomegalovirus exposure and HLA in healthy donors. For the study at large: Sequencing of 150 million to 200 million T cells in an earlier analysis found 100 million to 140 million unique TCR beta sequences. Genetic ancestry analysis placed about 84% of the 400 or so donors that were genotyped in the Caucasian-associated cluster. Regarding the study as a whole: Of the V segments, some could not be distinguished, including TRBV6-2 and TRBV6-3, and were excluded.

Of note for this clone: Antigen specificity is unknown.

Both 60 Vbeta primers and 13 Jbeta primers went into the PCR. TCRdb keeps only in-frame clones here, not all; method: immunoSEQ multiplex PCR. The sample holds roughly 160,000 clones; almost 80% are singletons and the top ten take over 1%. V was pared by 6 bases and J by 4 bases, with 6 bases of the junction left unmatched. CDR1 is LNHDA, CDR2 SQIVND, per germline (reference sequence). The CDR3 runs to 15 residues. Input material: PBMCs. The genes are TRBV19 and TRBJ2-2; 9 bases map to TRBD1. This sequence was found in a woman between 45 and 60 years old in good health and CMV-seronegative. The CDR3 nucleotides read TGTGCCAGTAGCAGGGACAGGGATGGCACCGGGGAGCTGTTTTTT. This sequence encodes CASSRDRDGTGELFF.